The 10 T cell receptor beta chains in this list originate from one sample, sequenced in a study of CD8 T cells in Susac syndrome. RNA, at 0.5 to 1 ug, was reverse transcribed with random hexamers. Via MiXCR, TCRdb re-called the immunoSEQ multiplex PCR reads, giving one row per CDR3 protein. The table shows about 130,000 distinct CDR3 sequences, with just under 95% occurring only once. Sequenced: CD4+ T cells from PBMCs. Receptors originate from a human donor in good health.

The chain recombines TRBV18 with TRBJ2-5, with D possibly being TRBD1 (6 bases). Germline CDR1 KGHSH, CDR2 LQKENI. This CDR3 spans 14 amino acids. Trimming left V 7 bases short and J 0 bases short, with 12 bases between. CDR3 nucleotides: TGTGCCAGCTGTCTATACAGGGACCAAGAGACCCAGTACTTC. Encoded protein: CASCLYRDQETQYF.

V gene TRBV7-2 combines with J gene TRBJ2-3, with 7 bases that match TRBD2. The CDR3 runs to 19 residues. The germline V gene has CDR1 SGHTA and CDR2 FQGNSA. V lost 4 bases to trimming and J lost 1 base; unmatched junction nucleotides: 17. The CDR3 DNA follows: TGTGCCAGCAGCTCATTAGTTCGGCCCGGGGGAGGGCGCACAGATACGCAGTATTTT. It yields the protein CASSSLVRPGGGRTDTQYF.

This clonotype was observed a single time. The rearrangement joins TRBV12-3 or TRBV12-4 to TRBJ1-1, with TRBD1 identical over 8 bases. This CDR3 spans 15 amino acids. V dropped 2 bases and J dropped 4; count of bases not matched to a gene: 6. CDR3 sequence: CASSLTTGAGTEAFF. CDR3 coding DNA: TGTGCCAGCAGTTTAACGACAGGGGCAGGCACTGAAGCTTTCTTT.

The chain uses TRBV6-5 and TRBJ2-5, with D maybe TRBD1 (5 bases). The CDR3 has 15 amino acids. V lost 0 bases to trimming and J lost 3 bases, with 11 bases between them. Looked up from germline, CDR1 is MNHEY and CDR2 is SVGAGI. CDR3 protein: CASSYSGRAEETQYF. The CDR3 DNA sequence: TGTGCCAGCAGTTACTCCGGCAGGGCAGAAGAGACCCAGTACTTC.

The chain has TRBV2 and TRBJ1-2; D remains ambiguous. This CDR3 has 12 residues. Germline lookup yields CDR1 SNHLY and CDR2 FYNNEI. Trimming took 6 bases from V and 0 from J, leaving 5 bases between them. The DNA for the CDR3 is TGTGCCAGCAGCTTACCTAACTATGGCTACACCTTC. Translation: CASSLPNYGYTF.

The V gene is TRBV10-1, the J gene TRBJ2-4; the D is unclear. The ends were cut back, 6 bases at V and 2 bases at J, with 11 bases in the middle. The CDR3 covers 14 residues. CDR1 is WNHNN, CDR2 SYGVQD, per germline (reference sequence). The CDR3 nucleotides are TGCGCCAGCAGAACCCTCTCAACCAAAAACATTCAGTACTTC. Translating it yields CASRTLSTKNIQYF.

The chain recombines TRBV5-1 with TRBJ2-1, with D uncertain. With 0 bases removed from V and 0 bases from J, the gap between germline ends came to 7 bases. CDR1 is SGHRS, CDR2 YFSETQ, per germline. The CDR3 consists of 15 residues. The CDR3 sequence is CASSLVASSYNEQFF. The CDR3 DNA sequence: TGCGCCAGCAGCTTGGTGGCCAGCTCCTACAATGAGCAGTTCTTC. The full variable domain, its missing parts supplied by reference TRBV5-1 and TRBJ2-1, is KAGVTQTPRYLIKTRGQQVTLSCSPISGHRSVSWYQQTPGQGLQFLFEYFSETQRNKGNFPGRFSGRQFSNSRSEMNVSTLELGDSALYLCASSLVASSYNEQFFGPGTRLTVL.

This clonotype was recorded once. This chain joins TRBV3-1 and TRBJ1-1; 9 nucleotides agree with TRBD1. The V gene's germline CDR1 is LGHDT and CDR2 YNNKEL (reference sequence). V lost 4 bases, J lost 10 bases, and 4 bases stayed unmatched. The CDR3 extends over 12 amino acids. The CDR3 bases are TGTGCCAGCAGCCGACAGGGGGAAGTAGCTTTCTTT. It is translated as CASSRQGEVAFF.

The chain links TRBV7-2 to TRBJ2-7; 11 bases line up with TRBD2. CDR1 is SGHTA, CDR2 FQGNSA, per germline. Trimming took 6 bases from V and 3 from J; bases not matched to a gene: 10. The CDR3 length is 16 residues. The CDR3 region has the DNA TGTGCCAGCAGTTTTACTAGCGGGAGCGCCGGCTACGAGCAGTACTTC. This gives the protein CASSFTSGSAGYEQYF.

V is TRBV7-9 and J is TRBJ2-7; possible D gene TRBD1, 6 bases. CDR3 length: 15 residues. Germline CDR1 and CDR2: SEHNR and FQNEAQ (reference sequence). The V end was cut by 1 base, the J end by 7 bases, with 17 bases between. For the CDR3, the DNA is TGTGCCAGCAGCTTAGGAAGGCACCCTACAGGGGAGCAGTACTTC. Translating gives CASSLGRHPTGEQYF. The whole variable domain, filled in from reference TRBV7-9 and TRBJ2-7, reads DTGVSQNPRHKITKRGQNVTFRCDPISEHNRLYWYRQTLGQGPEFLTYFQNEAQLEKSRLLSDRFSAERPKGSFSTLEIQRTEQGDSAMYLCASSLGRHPTGEQYFGPGTRLTVT.